This T cell receptor beta chain comes out of a study of cytomegalovirus exposure and HLA in healthy donors. Notes on the study in general: In a later analysis, the majority of CMV-associated beta chains seemingly showed HLA restriction. It was reported in a later analysis that an Asian-associated ancestry cluster showed fewer N-insertions than the roughly 620-donor mean. Most TCR sequences showed up rarely, but some public TCRs showed up in many donors.

This CDR3 comprises 13 residues. Germline V CDR1 and CDR2: SGHTA, FQGNSA. With 4 bases removed from V and 5 bases from J, the gap between germline ends came to 8 bases. PCR employed 60 Vbeta and 13 Jbeta primers. Original methodology: Roughly 11 million of the roughly 80 million unique TCR beta chains counted in a later analysis were shared. Clones were read by immunoSEQ multiplex PCR, and TCRdb kept only the in-frame ones, dropping some. From that table come the V and J calls and clone size; the DNA was used to work out D and trimming. Of about 240,000 clones in the sample, roughly 87% were seen once. This clone was detected once. Its antigen is not identified.

The V and J genes are TRBV7-2 and TRBJ2-2; a possible D gene is TRBD2 (5 bases). The sample comprised PBMCs. The receptor's source is a middle-aged woman in good health and CMV-seropositive. CDR3 nucleotide sequence: TGTGCCAGCAGCTCTAGCTGGACCGGGGAGCTGTTTTTT. It translates to CASSSSWTGELFF. The full variable domain, completed using reference TRBV7-2 and TRBJ2-2, is GAGVSQSPSNKVTEKGKDVELRCDPISGHTALYWYRQSLGQGLEFLIYFQGNSAPDKSGLPSDRFSAERTGGSVSTLTIQRTQQEDSAVYLCASSSSWTGELFFGEGSRLTVL.